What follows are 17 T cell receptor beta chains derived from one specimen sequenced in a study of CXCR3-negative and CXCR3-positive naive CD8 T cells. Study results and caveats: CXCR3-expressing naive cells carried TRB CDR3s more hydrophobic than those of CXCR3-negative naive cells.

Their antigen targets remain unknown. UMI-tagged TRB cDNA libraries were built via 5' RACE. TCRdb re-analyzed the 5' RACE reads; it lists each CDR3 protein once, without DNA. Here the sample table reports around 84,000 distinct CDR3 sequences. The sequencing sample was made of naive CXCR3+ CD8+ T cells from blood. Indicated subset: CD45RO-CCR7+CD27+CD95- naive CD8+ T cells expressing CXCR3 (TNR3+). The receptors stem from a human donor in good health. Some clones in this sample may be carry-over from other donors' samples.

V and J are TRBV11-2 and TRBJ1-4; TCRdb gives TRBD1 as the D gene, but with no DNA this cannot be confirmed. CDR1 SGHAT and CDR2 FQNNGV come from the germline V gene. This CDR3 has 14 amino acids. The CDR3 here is CASSFGTGVEKLFF.

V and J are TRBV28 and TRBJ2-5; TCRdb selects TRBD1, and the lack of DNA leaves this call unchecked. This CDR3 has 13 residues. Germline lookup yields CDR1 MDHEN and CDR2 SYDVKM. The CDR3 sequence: CASIARDKETQYF.

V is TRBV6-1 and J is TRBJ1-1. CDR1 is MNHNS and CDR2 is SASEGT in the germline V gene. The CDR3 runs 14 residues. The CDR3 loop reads CASSVGMELTEAFF.

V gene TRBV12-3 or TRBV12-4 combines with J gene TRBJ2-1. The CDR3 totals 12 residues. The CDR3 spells CASRTGSSGQFF.

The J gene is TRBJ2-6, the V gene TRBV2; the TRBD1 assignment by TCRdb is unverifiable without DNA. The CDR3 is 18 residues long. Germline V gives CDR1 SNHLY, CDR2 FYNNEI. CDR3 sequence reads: CASSDWDGDSSGANVLTF. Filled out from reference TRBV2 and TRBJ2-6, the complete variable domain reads EPEVTQTPSHQVTQMGQEVILRCVPISNHLYFYWYRQILGQKVEFLVSFYNNEISEKSEIFDDQFSVERPDGSNFTLKIRSTKLEDSAMYFCASSDWDGDSSGANVLTFGAGSRLTVL.

The CDR3 sequence: CASSPGTKGHNEQYF. V usage is TRBV27 and J usage is TRBJ2-7; TCRdb gives TRBD1 as the D gene, but with no DNA this cannot be confirmed. The CDR3 consists of 15 residues. Germline values: CDR1 MNHEY, CDR2 SMNVEV (reference sequence).

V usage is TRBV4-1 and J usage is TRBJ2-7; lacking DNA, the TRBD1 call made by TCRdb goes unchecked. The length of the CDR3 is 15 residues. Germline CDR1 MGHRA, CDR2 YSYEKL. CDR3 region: CASSPRGAGVYEQYF.

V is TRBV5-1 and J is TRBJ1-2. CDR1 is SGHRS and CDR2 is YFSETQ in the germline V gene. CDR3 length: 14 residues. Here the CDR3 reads CASSLDAFNYGYTF.

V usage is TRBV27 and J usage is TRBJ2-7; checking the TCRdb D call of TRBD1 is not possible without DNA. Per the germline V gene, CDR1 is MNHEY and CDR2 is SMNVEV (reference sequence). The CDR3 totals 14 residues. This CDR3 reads CASSITGGVYEQYF.

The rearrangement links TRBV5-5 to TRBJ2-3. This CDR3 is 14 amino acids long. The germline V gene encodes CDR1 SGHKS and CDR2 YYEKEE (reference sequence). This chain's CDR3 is CASSLPSATDTQYF.

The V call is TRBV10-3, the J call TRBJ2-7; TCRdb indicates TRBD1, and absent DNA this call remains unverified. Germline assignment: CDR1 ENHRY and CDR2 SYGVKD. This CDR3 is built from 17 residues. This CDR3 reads CAIGGNPSGQGYYEQYF.

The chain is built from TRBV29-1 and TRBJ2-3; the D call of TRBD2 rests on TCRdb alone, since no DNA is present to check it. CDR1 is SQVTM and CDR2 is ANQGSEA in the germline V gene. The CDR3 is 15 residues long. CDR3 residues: CSVEGNLGPSDTQYF.

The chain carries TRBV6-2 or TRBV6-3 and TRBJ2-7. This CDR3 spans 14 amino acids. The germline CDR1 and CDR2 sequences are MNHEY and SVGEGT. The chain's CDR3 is CASSYQPEAYEQYF.

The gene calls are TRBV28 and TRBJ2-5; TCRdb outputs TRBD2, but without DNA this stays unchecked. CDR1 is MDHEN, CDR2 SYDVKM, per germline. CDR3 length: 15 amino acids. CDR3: CASTPWTSSGETQYF. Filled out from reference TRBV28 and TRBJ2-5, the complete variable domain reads DVKVTQSSRYLVKRTGEKVFLECVQDMDHENMFWYRQDPGLGLRLIYFSYDVKMKEKGDIPEGYSVSREKKERFSLILESASTNQTSMYLCASTPWTSSGETQYFGPGTRLLVL.

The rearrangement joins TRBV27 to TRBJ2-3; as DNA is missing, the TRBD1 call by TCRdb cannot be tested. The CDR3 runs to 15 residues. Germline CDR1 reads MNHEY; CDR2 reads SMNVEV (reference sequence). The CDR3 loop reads CASSPITGATDTQYF.

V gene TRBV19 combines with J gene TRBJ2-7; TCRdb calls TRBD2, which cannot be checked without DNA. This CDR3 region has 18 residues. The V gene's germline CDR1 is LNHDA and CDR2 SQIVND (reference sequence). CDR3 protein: CASSIYLTEREVFYEQYF.

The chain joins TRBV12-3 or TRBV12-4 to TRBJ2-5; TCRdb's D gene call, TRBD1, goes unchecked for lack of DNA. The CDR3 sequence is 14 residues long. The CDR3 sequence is CASSSSDSQETQYF.